This record covers a single TCR beta chain. This entry comes from a study of OX40 agonist ivuxolimab in advanced cancers. Study summary: Therapy given before enrollment (anti-PD-1, anti-PD-L1 or anti-CTLA-4) was allowed, and roughly 41% had some.

Sequenced by immunoSEQ multiplex PCR; TCRdb stores in-frame clones only, minus some. The profile shows tens of thousands of clones, 87% of them singletons. This material consisted of CD4+ or CD8+ T cells sorted from blood, taken in a trial of the OX40 agonist ivuxolimab. This sequence was found in an adult with an advanced solid tumor such as melanoma, head and neck, liver or kidney cancer.

CDR3 protein: CASSPEGTSSYEQYF. The CDR3 DNA sequence: TGTGCCAGCAGCCCAGAGGGGACATCAAGCTACGAGCAGTACTTC. The chain links TRBV4-2 to TRBJ2-7; a possible D gene is TRBD1 (6 bases). V shed 4 bases and J shed 3 bases, with 16 bases lying between them. This CDR3 has 15 residues. The germline V gene has CDR1 LGHNA and CDR2 YNFKEQ.